Listed here are 4 T cell receptor beta chains from one sample, sequenced in a study of blood T cell repertoires in COVID-19 (TCRdb year 2020). The library was built by means of the immunoSEQ multiplex PCR assay. The table was pulled from immuneACCESS by TCRdb, which kept in-frame rearrangements only. Such tables lose some clones; where checked, under half of the loss comes from unresolved V genes, and the rest has no known cause. A total of more than 200,000 clones appear in this sample, around 88% of them only once. In total, the top ten clones hold 6% to 6.5% of the sample. Sequencing input: peripheral blood. These receptors all come from a woman in her twenties or thirties with COVID-19, enrolled during active disease.

V gene TRBV5-6 combines with J gene TRBJ2-2; perhaps TRBD1 as D (6 bases). The V and J ends lost 4 bases and 3 bases respectively, with 19 bases between them. Germline V gene data show CDR1 as SGHDT and CDR2 as YYEEEE. The CDR3 has 17 residues. The CDR3: CASSHFSLSGDTGELFF. The DNA of the CDR3 is TGTGCCAGCAGCCACTTCTCCCTGTCAGGGGACACCGGGGAGCTGTTTTTT. Based on the CDR3 plus reference TRBV5-6 and TRBJ2-2, the full variable domain is DAGVTQSPTHLIKTRGQQVTLRCSPKSGHDTVSWYQQALGQGPQFIFQYYEEEERQRGNFPDRFSGHQFPNYSSELNVNALLLGDSALYLCASSHFSLSGDTGELFFGEGSRLTVL.

CDR3 DNA: TGTGCCAGCAGCAGGGGGGGGTCACGCTCCTACGAGCAGTACTTC. Translation gives CASSRGGSRSYEQYF. The chain recombines TRBV11-2 with TRBJ2-7, with TRBD2 as a possible D gene (7 bases). Trimming took off 5 bases at V and 0 bases at J, with 14 bases between the two ends. The CDR3 spans 15 residues. From germline, CDR1 is SGHAT and CDR2 FQNNGV.

The V call is TRBV5-1, the J call TRBJ2-7; 10 bases are shared with TRBD1. CDR1 and CDR2 (germline): SGHRS, YFSETQ. Trimming removed 0 bases from V and 5 bases from J; junction bases left unmatched: 5. This CDR3 has 15 amino acids. CDR3 sequence: CASSLGWDRGHEQYF. The CDR3 region has the DNA TGCGCCAGCAGCTTGGGGTGGGACAGGGGCCACGAGCAGTACTTC.

This clone came up a few times. The rearrangement uses TRBV6-5 and TRBJ1-2; the D gene is possibly TRBD1 (5 bases). Per germline, CDR1 MNHEY and CDR2 SVGAGI. Trimming stripped 1 base from V and 7 bases from J, with 7 bases between. This CDR3 has 12 residues. CDR3 residues: CASSYLQGGYTF. In DNA form, the CDR3 reads TGTGCCAGCAGTTACTTGCAGGGTGGCTACACCTTC.